The sample holds many counts of the clone carrying this T cell receptor beta chain. Its antigen is not known. The germline V gene encodes CDR1 SGHDT and CDR2 YYEEEE. The CDR3 is 13 amino acids. V was clipped by 0 bases and J by 6 bases; unmatched bases: 2. The record originates from a study of CD8 T cells in ankylosing spondylitis. The study, taken as a whole, reports: A TCR beta motif of several highly homologous variants seemed to mark ankylosing spondylitis blood. Significant enrichment of disease-linked clones was reportedly seen in matched ankylosing spondylitis synovial fluid.

TCRdb analysed the 5' RACE reads with MiXCR anew, one entry per CDR3 protein. The sample lists around 490,000 distinct CDR3 sequences, approximately 5% seen once, with around 3.4% in the top ten. The clonotype was recovered from a male donor with ankylosing spondylitis. V is TRBV5-6 and J is TRBJ1-1, with 7 bases fitting TRBD1. The sequenced sample was blood, either unsorted or a sorted T cell fraction (not recorded which). The CDR3 loop is CASSLGDSAEAFF. CDR3 bases: TGTGCCAGCAGCTTGGGGGACAGCGCTGAAGCTTTCTTT.